These 7 T cell receptor beta chains came from one sample sequenced in a study of cytomegalovirus exposure and HLA in healthy donors. Method: immunoSEQ multiplex PCR; TCRdb's copy keeps in-frame clones and lacks some. The sample includes 150,000 or so clones, around 82% of them seen just once. The material sequenced was PBMCs. The receptors here all came from a man aged 25 to 45 in good health and CMV-seropositive.

The rearrangement links TRBV15 to TRBJ1-1; 7 bases align to TRBD1. Germline CDR1 is LNHNV and CDR2 is YYDKDF (reference sequence). Germline trimming cut 2 bases from V and 0 bases from J; bases unmatched to any gene: 3. CDR3 length: 15 residues. CDR3 amino acids: CATSRRGRMNTEAFF. CDR3 nucleotide sequence: TGTGCCACCAGCAGAAGGGGGCGAATGAACACTGAAGCTTTCTTT.

The table lists this clone with a few counts. The chain combines TRBV4-3 with TRBJ2-3, with TRBD2 matching over 8 bases. Germline CDR1 and CDR2: LGHNA and YSLEER. V dropped 2 bases and J dropped 2; count of bases not matched to a gene: 6. The CDR3 runs to 16 residues. The CDR3 sequence: CASSQSAGGTTDTQYF. As DNA, the CDR3 is TGCGCCAGCAGCCAATCCGCGGGGGGAACCACAGATACGCAGTATTTT.

The chain carries TRBV28 and TRBJ1-5; a possible D gene is TRBD1 (5 bases). Germline assignment: CDR1 MDHEN and CDR2 SYDVKM. V was cut by 4 bases and J by 2 bases, with 12 bases left in between. The CDR3 extends over 15 amino acids. CDR3 in amino acids: CASSSGGDGNQPQHF. CDR3 bases: TGTGCCAGCAGTTCGGGCGGGGACGGCAATCAGCCCCAGCATTTT.

This chain uses TRBV7-9 with TRBJ1-2; weak D call: TRBD1 (6 bases). This CDR3 spans 14 amino acids. V was trimmed by 5 bases and J by 8 bases, leaving 18 bases between them. Per germline, CDR1 SEHNR and CDR2 FQNEAQ (reference sequence). Here the CDR3 DNA reads TGTGCCAGCAGCCTGACCGGGGGGCCAAGGGGCTACACCTTC. The encoded protein is CASSLTGGPRGYTF.

This chain uses TRBV5-5 with TRBJ2-7; 9 nucleotides align to TRBD1. The CDR3 runs 18 residues. Germline CDR1 SGHKS, CDR2 YYEKEE (reference sequence). Trimming removed 0 bases from V and 6 bases from J; junction bases left unmatched: 16. The CDR3 is CASSLGLGTGIAPTEQYF. The CDR3 DNA reads TGTGCCAGCAGCTTGGGCCTCGGGACAGGGATAGCCCCTACCGAGCAGTACTTC.

This clone occurred a few times. The V and J genes are TRBV9 and TRBJ2-5; tentatively, D is TRBD1 (6 bases). Germline V CDR1 and CDR2: SGDLS, YYNGEE. V lost 4 bases to trimming and J lost 5 bases, with 15 bases between them. This CDR3 region has 14 residues. CDR3 nucleotides: TGTGCCAGCAGCTCCAGACAGGTTGGCGAGACCCAGTACTTC. It translates to CASSSRQVGETQYF. Using reference TRBV9 and TRBJ2-5 for the parts outside the CDR3, the full variable domain is DSGVTQTPKHLITATGQRVTLRCSPRSGDLSVYWYQQSLDQGLQFLIQYYNGEERAKGNILERFSAQQFPDLHSELNLSSLELGDSALYFCASSSRQVGETQYFGPGTRLLVL.

In its sample, this clone was seen a few times. The rearrangement links TRBV6-1 to TRBJ2-5, with D uncertain. V lost 8 bases and J lost 4, with 14 bases in between. CDR1 is MNHNS and CDR2 is SASEGT in the germline V gene. This CDR3 is built from 13 residues. The CDR3 is CASGPRSGETQYF. Here the CDR3 DNA reads TGTGCCAGCGGCCCCCGGAGTGGAGAGACCCAGTACTTC.